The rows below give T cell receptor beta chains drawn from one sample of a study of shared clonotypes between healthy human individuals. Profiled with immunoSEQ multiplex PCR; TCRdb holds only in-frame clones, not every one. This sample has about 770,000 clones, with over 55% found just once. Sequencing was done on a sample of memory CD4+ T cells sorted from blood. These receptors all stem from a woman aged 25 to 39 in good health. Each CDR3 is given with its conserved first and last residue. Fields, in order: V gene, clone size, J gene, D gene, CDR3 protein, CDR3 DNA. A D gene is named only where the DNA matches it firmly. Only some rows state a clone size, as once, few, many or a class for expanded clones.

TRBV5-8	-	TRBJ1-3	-	CASSLGATGNTIYF	TGTGCCAGCAGCTTGGGGGCAACTGGAAACACCATATATTTT
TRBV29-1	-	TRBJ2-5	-	CSVIWQGRRETQYF	TGCAGCGTAATCTGGCAGGGGAGGAGAGAGACCCAGTACTTC
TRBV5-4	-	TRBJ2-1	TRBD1	CASSLGRDRGPDEQFF	TGTGCCAGCAGCTTGGGCCGGGACAGGGGGCCGGATGAGCAGTTCTTC
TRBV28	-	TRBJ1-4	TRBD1	CASTYRGGNEKLFF	TGTGCCAGCACCTACAGGGGCGGTAATGAAAAACTGTTTTTT
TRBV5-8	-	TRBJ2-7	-	CASGLATDPSYEQYF	TGTGCCAGCGGATTGGCGACGGATCCCTCCTACGAGCAGTACTTC
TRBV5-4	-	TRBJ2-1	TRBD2	CASQPRTSGIHNEQFF	TGTGCCAGCCAGCCGCGGACTAGCGGGATCCACAATGAGCAGTTCTTC
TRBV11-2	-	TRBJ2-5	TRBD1	CASSSRDRVETQYF	TGTGCCAGCAGCTCACGGGACAGGGTCGAGACCCAGTACTTC
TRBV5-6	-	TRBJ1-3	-	CASSWRAQGSGNTIYF	TGTGCCAGCAGCTGGCGGGCACAGGGCTCTGGAAACACCATATATTTT
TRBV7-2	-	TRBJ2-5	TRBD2	CASSLGGTSRETQYF	TGTGCCAGCAGCTTAGGAGGGACTAGCAGGGAGACCCAGTACTTC
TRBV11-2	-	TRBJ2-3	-	CASSHTGGEGDTQYF	TGTGCCAGCAGCCATACAGGGGGGGAAGGAGATACGCAGTATTTT
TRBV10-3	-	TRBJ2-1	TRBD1	CAISNRDRVSDEQFF	TGTGCCATCAGTAACCGGGACAGGGTCTCCGATGAGCAGTTCTTC
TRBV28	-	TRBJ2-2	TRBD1	CASSFIWTGQNTGELFF	TGTGCCAGCAGTTTTATTTGGACAGGTCAGAACACCGGGGAGCTGTTTTTT
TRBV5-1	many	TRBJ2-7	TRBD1	CASSRLDRGYEQYF	TGCGCCAGCAGCCGGCTGGACAGGGGCTACGAGCAGTACTTC
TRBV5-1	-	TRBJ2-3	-	CASSLESGRSTDTQYF	TGCGCCAGCAGCTTGGAGAGCGGGCGTAGCACAGATACGCAGTATTTT
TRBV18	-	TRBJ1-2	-	CASSPGRDPYGYTF	TGTGCCAGCTCACCTGGAAGGGACCCCTATGGCTACACCTTC
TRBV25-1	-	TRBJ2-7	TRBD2	CASSDPGGYYEQYF	TGTGCCAGCAGTGATCCGGGAGGGTACTACGAGCAGTACTTC
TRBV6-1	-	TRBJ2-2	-	CASLWATGELFF	TGTGCCAGCTTGTGGGCCACCGGGGAGCTGTTTTTT
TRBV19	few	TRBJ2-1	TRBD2	CASSIDSGTSGYNEQFF	TGTGCCAGTAGTATAGATTCGGGGACTAGCGGTTACAATGAGCAGTTCTTC
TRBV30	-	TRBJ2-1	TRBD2	CAWQLTSGSVEQFF	TGTGCCTGGCAGCTGACTAGCGGGAGTGTGGAGCAGTTCTTC
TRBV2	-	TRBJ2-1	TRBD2	CASRKREPNEQFF	TGTGCCAGCAGAAAGCGGGAGCCCAATGAGCAGTTCTTC
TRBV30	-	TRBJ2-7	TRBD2	CAWTRTSGSNHEQYF	TGTGCCTGGACCCGGACTAGCGGGAGCAACCACGAGCAGTACTTC
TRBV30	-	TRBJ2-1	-	CAWGKGVGAVGRSYNEQFF	TGTGCCTGGGGTAAAGGGGTTGGGGCGGTCGGACGGTCCTACAATGAGCAGTTCTTC
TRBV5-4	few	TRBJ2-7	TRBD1	CASSQGASYSYEQYF	TGTGCCAGCAGCCAGGGGGCTAGCTACTCCTACGAGCAGTACTTC
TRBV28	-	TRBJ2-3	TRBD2	CASKSGSPASQYF	TGTGCCAGCAAAAGCGGGAGCCCCGCATCGCAGTATTTT
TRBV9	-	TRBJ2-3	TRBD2	CASSVGPSGYTDTQYF	TGTGCCAGCAGCGTAGGGCCTAGCGGGTACACAGATACGCAGTATTTT
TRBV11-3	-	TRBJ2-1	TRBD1	CASSQLTGNNEQFF	TGTGCCAGCAGCCAACTGACAGGGAACAATGAGCAGTTCTTC
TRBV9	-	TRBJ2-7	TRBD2	CASSVAPSGMGGEQYF	TGTGCCAGCAGCGTAGCCCCTAGCGGGATGGGGGGCGAGCAGTACTTC
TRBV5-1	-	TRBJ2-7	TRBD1	CASSWTGSSLGQYF	TGCGCCAGCAGCTGGACAGGGAGTAGTCTCGGGCAGTACTTC
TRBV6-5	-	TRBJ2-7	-	CASSRDLVRGEQYF	TGTGCCAGCAGTCGGGATCTAGTTAGGGGCGAGCAGTACTTC
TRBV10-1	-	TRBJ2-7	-	CASRRYEQYF	TGCGCCAGCCGGAGGTACGAGCAGTACTTC
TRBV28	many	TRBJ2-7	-	CASSSPREQYF	TGTGCCAGCAGTTCCCCCCGCGAGCAGTACTTC
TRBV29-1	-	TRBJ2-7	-	CSVDFYEQYF	TGCAGCGTTGATTTCTACGAGCAGTACTTC
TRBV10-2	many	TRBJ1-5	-	CASSEGRVGNQPQHF	TGCGCCAGCAGTGAAGGGAGGGTAGGGAATCAGCCCCAGCATTTT
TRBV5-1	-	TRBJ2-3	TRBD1	CASSLRQGSADTQYF	TGCGCCAGCAGCTTGAGACAGGGGAGCGCAGATACGCAGTATTTT
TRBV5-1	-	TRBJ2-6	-	CASSLAGTGANVLTF	TGCGCCAGCAGCTTGGCAGGGACCGGGGCCAACGTCCTGACTTTC
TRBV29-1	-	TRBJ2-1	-	CSVWTGSDEQFF	TGCAGCGTTTGGACTGGGTCGGATGAGCAGTTCTTC
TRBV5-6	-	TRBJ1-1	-	CASSPTGGVGTEAFF	TGTGCCAGCAGCCCTACTGGGGGGGTAGGGACTGAAGCTTTCTTT
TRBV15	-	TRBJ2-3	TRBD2	CATSITRRSSGITDTQYF	TGTGCCACCAGCATCACCCGTCGGTCTAGCGGGATCACAGATACGCAGTATTTT
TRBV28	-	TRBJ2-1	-	CASVLGRSYNEQFF	TGTGCCAGTGTGCTGGGGCGCTCCTACAATGAGCAGTTCTTC
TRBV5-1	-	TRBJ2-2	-	CASSFNRGAEGGELFF	TGCGCCAGCAGCTTTAATCGGGGGGCCGAAGGCGGGGAGCTGTTTTTT
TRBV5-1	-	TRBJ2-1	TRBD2	CASSLMPLAGGHRGAHEQFF	TGCGCCAGCAGCCTAATGCCACTAGCGGGAGGTCATCGCGGCGCCCATGAGCAGTTCTTC